The rows below give T cell receptor beta chains drawn from one sample of a study of response to subunit inactivated influenza vaccine. TCRdb fed the RT-PCR reads into MiXCR, producing one record per CDR3 protein. The sample records some 500,000 distinct CDR3 sequences, 25% being singletons. The source material was CD4+ T cells sorted from PBMCs, sampled approximately 5 days after vaccination. The receptors here all came from a man aged 50-59 years who received an inactivated influenza vaccine. CDR3s include the opening cysteine and the closing phenylalanine or tryptophan. The D gene is left open where the match is weak. Only some rows state a clone size, as once, few, many or a class for expanded clones.

d_gene	v_gene	j_gene	abundance	CDR3nt	CDR3aa
NA	TRBV28	TRBJ1-4	few	TGTGCCAGCGACCGGGGCCGCGGGAATGAAAAACTGTTTTTT	CASDRGRGNEKLFF
TRBD2	TRBV18	TRBJ2-3	NA	TGTGCCAGCTCACCGCTTTTAGTGACTAGCGGTCTGGTGGATACGCAGTATTTT	CASSPLLVTSGLVDTQYF
NA	TRBV7-9	TRBJ2-7	few	TGTGCCAGCAGCTCGGGTCCCCCTGGGTACTTC	CASSSGPPGYF
TRBD2	TRBV11-2	TRBJ2-1	NA	TGTGCCAGCAGCTCGTCGAGACTAGCGGGAGGGCTAGTCGGGAATGAGCAGTTCTTC	CASSSSRLAGGLVGNEQFF
NA	TRBV6-2/TRBV6-3	TRBJ2-1	NA	TGTGCCAGCAGACGGACACTGTACAATGAGCAGTTCTTC	CASRRTLYNEQFF
TRBD2	TRBV7-2	TRBJ2-3	NA	TGTGCCAGCAGCGGGCGGACTAGCGTCGCAGATACGCAGTATTTT	CASSGRTSVADTQYF
NA	TRBV7-9	TRBJ2-5	NA	TGTGCCAGCAGCTTAGCGTGGGCAGGGACAGAGACCCAGTACTTC	CASSLAWAGTETQYF
NA	TRBV20-1	TRBJ2-1	few	TGCAGTGCTAGATTCGCCAGCCCCCCAACCCGGGATGAGCAGTTCTTC	CSARFASPPTRDEQFF
TRBD2	TRBV5-1	TRBJ2-1	many	TGCGCCAGCTCCCGTGGGGGGGGTTACGATGAGCAGTTCTTC	CASSRGGGYDEQFF
NA	TRBV29-1	TRBJ2-3	NA	TGCAGCGAGAGGGACACAATCACAGATACGCAGTATTTT	CSERDTITDTQYF
NA	TRBV7-2	TRBJ2-7	few	TGTGCCAGCAGCCCCCATGGCAGTCCGACCTCCTACGAGCAGTACTTC	CASSPHGSPTSYEQYF
TRBD1	TRBV12-3/TRBV12-4	TRBJ1-1	NA	TGTGCCAGCAGTTACACCAGGGGGAGGGGGAACACTGAAGCTTTCTTT	CASSYTRGRGNTEAFF
NA	TRBV2	TRBJ2-7	NA	TGTGCCAGCAGTTGGGGCCTCAGCTACGAGCAGTACTTC	CASSWGLSYEQYF
TRBD1	TRBV5-1	TRBJ1-1	few	TGCGCCAGCAGGATGGGGACAGGGGGATCAGCTTTCTTT	CASRMGTGGSAFF
TRBD2	TRBV11-1	TRBJ2-1	NA	TGTGCCAGCAGCAAAAGCGGCCTGCTAGCGGCCAACTACAATGAGCAGTTCTTC	CASSKSGLLAANYNEQFF
NA	TRBV11-2	TRBJ1-5	NA	TGTGCCAGCAGCTTAGTTGGCGGGCTTGAACAGCCCCAGCATTTT	CASSLVGGLEQPQHF
NA	TRBV7-8	TRBJ1-5	few	TGTGCCAGCAGCTTAGTTAGTTATAGCAATCAGCCCCAGCATTTT	CASSLVSYSNQPQHF
NA	TRBV7-2	TRBJ2-1	NA	TGTGCCAGCAGCTCCGGCGGAGGCTCCTACAATGAGCAGTTCTTC	CASSSGGGSYNEQFF
TRBD1	TRBV5-5	TRBJ1-4	NA	TGTGCCAGCAGCTCCCTCCTTCCGGGACAGAAGAATGAAAAACTGTTTTTT	CASSSLLPGQKNEKLFF
NA	TRBV5-1	TRBJ2-1	NA	TGCGCCAGCAGCTTAACACCCCCAGCGGAAGAGCAGTTCTTC	CASSLTPPAEEQFF
NA	TRBV5-1	TRBJ1-2	few	TGCGCCAGCAGCTTGGACGGCCAGGGTGGCTACACCTTC	CASSLDGQGGYTF
TRBD1	TRBV4-1	TRBJ1-4	NA	TGCGCCAGCAGCCAGCGGACAGGGATGGGGACAACTAATGAAAAACTGTTTTTT	CASSQRTGMGTTNEKLFF
TRBD2	TRBV5-1	TRBJ2-5	NA	TGCGCCAGCACCCAGACAGCGGGGAAAGAGACCCAGTACTTC	CASTQTAGKETQYF
NA	TRBV7-7	TRBJ2-5	NA	TGTGCCAGCAGCTCCCAGACAGGCCCGGGAGAGACCCAGTACTTC	CASSSQTGPGETQYF
NA	TRBV27	TRBJ2-7	few	TGTGCCAGCAGTTTATCGGGGGCGCCGGTCGAGCAGTACTTC	CASSLSGAPVEQYF
NA	TRBV29-1	TRBJ2-5	many	TGCAGCTCCCCCGGTCCAGAACAAGAGACCCAGTACTTC	CSSPGPEQETQYF
NA	TRBV14	TRBJ2-1	NA	TGTGCCAGCAGCCAAACAGGTGGCAGGGGAGGCAATGAGCAGTTCTTC	CASSQTGGRGGNEQFF
NA	TRBV12-3/TRBV12-4	TRBJ1-4	NA	TGTGCCAGCAGTTGGAAGGGGGGTAATGAAAAACTGTTTTTT	CASSWKGGNEKLFF